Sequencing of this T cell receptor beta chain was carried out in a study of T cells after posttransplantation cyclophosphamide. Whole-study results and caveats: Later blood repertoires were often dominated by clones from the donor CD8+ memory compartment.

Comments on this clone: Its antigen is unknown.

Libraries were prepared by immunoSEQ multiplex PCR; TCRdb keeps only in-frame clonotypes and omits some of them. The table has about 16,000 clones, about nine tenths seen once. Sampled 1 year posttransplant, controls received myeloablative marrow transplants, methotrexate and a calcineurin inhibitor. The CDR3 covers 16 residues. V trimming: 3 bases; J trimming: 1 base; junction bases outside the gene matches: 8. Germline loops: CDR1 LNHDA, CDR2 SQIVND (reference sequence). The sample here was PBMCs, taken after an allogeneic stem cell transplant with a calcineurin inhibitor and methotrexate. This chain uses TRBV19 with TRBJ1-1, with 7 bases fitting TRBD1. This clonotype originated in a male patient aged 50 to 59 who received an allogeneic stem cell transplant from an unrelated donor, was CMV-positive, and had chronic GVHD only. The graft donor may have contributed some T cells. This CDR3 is CASSIDPGTANTEAFF. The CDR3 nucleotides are TGTGCCAGTAGTATTGATCCCGGGACAGCGAACACTGAAGCTTTCTTT.